One sample yielded the 9 T cell receptor beta chains listed below, sequenced in a study of cytomegalovirus exposure and HLA in healthy donors. Clones were sequenced by immunoSEQ multiplex PCR, and TCRdb holds only the in-frame ones, with some missing. This table holds some 130,000 clones, 70% to 85% found once. The sequencing sample was made of PBMCs. Receptor source: a young man in good health and CMV-seropositive.

The V call is TRBV6-5, the J call TRBJ2-7; 9 bases are shared with TRBD1. The CDR3 loop spans 15 amino acids. The germline V gene has CDR1 MNHEY and CDR2 SVGAGI. V lost 8 bases to trimming and J lost 5 bases; unmatched junction nucleotides: 13. The CDR3 DNA reads as TGTGCCAGCTCCCCTAGGCGGACAGGGGACCACGAGCAGTACTTC. Protein sequence: CASSPRRTGDHEQYF.

The chain recombines TRBV29-1 with TRBJ2-1; 8 nucleotides line up with TRBD2. The CDR3 runs 17 residues. Unmatched junction bases numbered 11, after V lost 1 base and J lost 3 bases. Germline V gene data show CDR1 as SQVTM and CDR2 as ANQGSEA. CDR3 DNA: TGCAGCGTTGAAGGGGGTCAGCGGGAGTTCAGCTACAATGAGCAGTTCTTC. Protein product: CSVEGGQREFSYNEQFF.

The chain has TRBV19 and TRBJ2-7, with D possibly being TRBD1 (7 bases). The germline V gene encodes CDR1 LNHDA and CDR2 SQIVND (reference sequence). V lost 6 bases and J lost 2, with 14 bases in between. CDR3 length: 14 residues. The CDR3 DNA sequence: TGTGCCAGTAGCAGGCAGGGGGGACCCTACGAGCAGTACTTC. Its protein product is CASSRQGGPYEQYF.

The chain links TRBV5-1 to TRBJ2-1, with TRBD1 matching 7 bases. This CDR3 comprises 15 residues. Unmatched junction bases numbered 3, after V lost 3 bases and J lost 0 bases. The V gene's germline CDR1 is SGHRS and CDR2 YFSETQ. CDR3 DNA: TGCGCCAGCAGCTGGGGACAGAACTCCTACAATGAGCAGTTCTTC. This encodes CASSWGQNSYNEQFF.

The chain employs TRBV19 and TRBJ1-3, with D tentatively TRBD1 (5 bases). With 7 bases removed from V and 0 bases from J, the gap between germline ends came to 16 bases. CDR3 size: 16 residues. CDR1 and CDR2 from the germline V gene are LNHDA and SQIVND (reference sequence). The CDR3 nucleotides are TGTGCCAGTACCCCACATCAGGGAAGCTCTGGAAACACCATATATTTT. Protein: CASTPHQGSSGNTIYF. Full variable domain (missing parts from reference TRBV19 and TRBJ1-3): DGGITQSPKYLFRKEGQNVTLSCEQNLNHDAMYWYRQDPGQGLRLIYYSQIVNDFQKGDIAEGYSVSREKKESFPLTVTSAQKNPTAFYLCASTPHQGSSGNTIYFGEGSWLTVV.

V gene TRBV30 combines with J gene TRBJ1-1, with TRBD1 as a possible D gene (5 bases). This CDR3 contains 14 residues. Germline V CDR1 and CDR2: GTSNPN, SVGIG (reference sequence). V lost 2 bases and J 5 bases, leaving 15 bases between the germline ends. DNA for the CDR3: TGTGCCTGGAGTAAAGGGGCCGCAGGGACTGAAGCTTTCTTT. Translating gives CAWSKGAAGTEAFF. The full variable domain, rest sourced from reference TRBV30 and TRBJ1-1, is SQTIHQWPATLVQPVGSPLSLECTVEGTSNPNLYWYRQAAGRGLQLLFYSVGIGQISSEVPQNLSASRPQDRQFILSSKKLLLSDSGFYLCAWSKGAAGTEAFFGQGTRLTVV.

The chain uses TRBV19 and TRBJ2-7; no reliable D call. This CDR3 has 13 residues. Germline loops: CDR1 LNHDA, CDR2 SQIVND (reference sequence). Trimming removed 9 bases at V and 0 bases at J, with 12 bases between. The DNA for the CDR3 is TGTGCCAGCGTTGGTGCAGGCTCCTACGAGCAGTACTTC. Its protein product is CASVGAGSYEQYF.

A few counts support this clone. The chain joins TRBV6-6 to TRBJ2-3, with D possibly TRBD2 on 5 matching bases. The germline V and J ends were trimmed by 7 bases and 2 bases, with 13 bases remaining between them. The CDR3 covers 14 residues. Germline V CDR1 and CDR2: MNHNY, SVGAGI (reference sequence). The CDR3 here is CASNPGLNTDTQYF. The CDR3 nucleotides read TGTGCCAGCAATCCAGGACTGAACACAGATACGCAGTATTTT.

The chain employs TRBV5-1 and TRBJ2-3, with 9 bases aligning to TRBD2. The CDR3 extends over 17 amino acids. The junction had 8 bases not matched to a gene; V was cut back by 0 bases and J by 3 bases. CDR1 SGHRS and CDR2 YFSETQ come from the germline V gene. The CDR3 sequence: CASSLAGGGASTDTQYF. The CDR3 DNA reads TGCGCCAGCAGCTTGGCGGGCGGGGGGGCATCGACAGATACGCAGTATTTT.